One and the same sample provided the 7 T cell receptor beta chains below, sequenced in a study of T-cell reconstitution after alpha-beta-depleted transplantation in children. It was with unique molecular identifiers that the TCRbeta library was prepared. TCRdb re-analysed the PCR reads in MiXCR, keeping a single row per CDR3 protein. Here the sample spans 700,000 to 850,000 distinct CDR3 sequences, around 15% being singletons. This material consisted of PBMCs, mostly from graft donor cells, taken 360 days after TCRalphabeta/CD19-depleted stem cell transplant. These receptors were obtained from a male patient under 18 who had a stem cell transplant for acute lymphoblastic leukemia, so the T cells may come from the graft donor.

This chain uses TRBV5-1 with TRBJ2-7; either TRBD1 or TRBD2 may fit D (5 bases each). V lost 2 bases and J 7 bases, leaving 10 bases between the germline ends. CDR1 SGHRS and CDR2 YFSETQ come from the germline V gene. The CDR3 runs 12 residues. CDR3 protein: CASSFGTLEQYF. The CDR3 bases are TGCGCCAGCAGCTTCGGGACCCTAGAGCAGTACTTC.

Many counts were recorded for this clonotype. One end of the junction is discordant with germline, which a read error may explain. The gene calls are TRBV5-1 and TRBJ2-7; TRBD2 matches 12 bases. Germline CDR1 SGHRS, CDR2 YFSETQ. The CDR3 totals 14 residues. The CDR3 region has the DNA TGTGCCAGCAGCTCTAGCGGGGGGGCCTACGAGCAGTACTTC. It codes for CASSSSGGAYEQYF.

This rearrangement joins TRBV29-1 to TRBJ1-2; possibly TRBD1 for D (5 bases). This CDR3 comprises 12 residues. CDR1 SQVTM and CDR2 ANQGSEA come from the germline V gene. The V and J ends lost 4 bases and 3 bases respectively, with 9 bases between them. The CDR3 here is CSVAREDYGYTF. The DNA of the CDR3 is TGCAGCGTTGCCAGGGAGGACTATGGCTACACCTTC.

This clonotype was detected many times. The chain recombines TRBV6-1 with TRBJ1-5; 12 nucleotides agree with TRBD1. V lost 6 bases and J lost 6; bases outside the gene matches: 6. Germline CDR1 and CDR2: MNHNS and SASEGT. The length of the CDR3 is 15 residues. The CDR3 region is CASRRDRGPGQPQHF. In nucleotides, the CDR3 is TGTGCCAGCAGAAGGGACAGGGGGCCCGGTCAGCCCCAGCATTTT.

This rearrangement joins TRBV29-1 to TRBJ2-7; D call uncertain. The CDR3 spans 12 residues. V dropped 6 bases and J dropped 6 bases, with 15 bases sitting between them. Germline V lookup: CDR1 SQVTM, CDR2 ANQGSEA. In DNA form, the CDR3 reads TGCAGCGTCCAGGACCTGGTTTTCGAGCAGTACTTC. It translates to CSVQDLVFEQYF.

This clonotype has a handful of counts. The rearrangement links TRBV7-2 to TRBJ2-5; 13 bases are shared with TRBD2. CDR3 length equals 17 residues. J lost 1 base, V lost 4 bases, and 6 bases had no gene match. The germline gives CDR1 SGHTA, CDR2 FQGNSA. Here the CDR3 reads CASSSFRLAGGQETQYF. The CDR3 region has the DNA TGTGCCAGCAGCTCCTTCAGACTAGCGGGAGGCCAAGAGACCCAGTACTTC.

This rearrangement joins TRBV4-1 to TRBJ2-5; D gene ambiguous. V lost 1 base and J lost 0, with 3 bases in between. Per the germline V gene, CDR1 is MGHRA and CDR2 is YSYEKL. The CDR3 sequence is 13 residues long. CDR3 amino acids: CASSQANQETQYF. As DNA, the CDR3 is TGCGCCAGCAGCCAAGCAAACCAAGAGACCCAGTACTTC.